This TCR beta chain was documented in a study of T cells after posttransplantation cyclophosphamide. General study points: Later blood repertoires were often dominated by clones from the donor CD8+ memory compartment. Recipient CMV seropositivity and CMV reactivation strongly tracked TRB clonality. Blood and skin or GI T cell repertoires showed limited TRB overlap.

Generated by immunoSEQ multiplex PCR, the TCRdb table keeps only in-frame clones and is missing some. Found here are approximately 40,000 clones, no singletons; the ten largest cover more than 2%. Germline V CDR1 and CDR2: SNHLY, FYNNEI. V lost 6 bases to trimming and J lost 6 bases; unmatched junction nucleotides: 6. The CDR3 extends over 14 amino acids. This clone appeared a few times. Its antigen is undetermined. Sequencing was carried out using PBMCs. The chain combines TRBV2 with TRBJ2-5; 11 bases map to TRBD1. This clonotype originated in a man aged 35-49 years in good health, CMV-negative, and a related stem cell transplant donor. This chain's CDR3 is CASRPGTGGKTQYF. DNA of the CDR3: TGTGCCAGCAGGCCTGGGACAGGGGGTAAGACCCAGTACTTC.